This T cell receptor (beta chain) was identified during a study of cytomegalovirus exposure and HLA in healthy donors. The CDR3 has 17 amino acids. Looked up from germline, CDR1 is MNHEY and CDR2 is SMNVEV (reference sequence). V gave up 6 bases and J gave up 6 bases, with 25 bases separating them. With regard to this clone: What it binds is not known.

General observations from the study: Researchers reported in a later analysis that common viral pathogens appeared linked to several top clusters. Later analysis placed DRB1 highest and HLA-C lowest in TCR association rates, which differed by HLA locus.

The PCR used 60 Vbeta and 13 Jbeta primers. The protocol was immunoSEQ multiplex PCR, while the TCRdb copy is restricted to in-frame clones and leaves out a portion. In the table there are around 150,000 clones, over 75% of which are singletons. Sampled while nominally healthy, donors likely had unrecorded immune exposures. Sequenced sample: PBMCs. The V call is TRBV27, the J call TRBJ2-3, with D possibly being TRBD2 (5 bases). The receptor's source is a man younger than 45 in good health and CMV-seropositive. The CDR3 DNA reads as TGTGCCAGCAGCCCCCCACGCCCCGTAGCGAACGTGGATACGCAGTATTTT. It codes for CASSPPRPVANVDTQYF.